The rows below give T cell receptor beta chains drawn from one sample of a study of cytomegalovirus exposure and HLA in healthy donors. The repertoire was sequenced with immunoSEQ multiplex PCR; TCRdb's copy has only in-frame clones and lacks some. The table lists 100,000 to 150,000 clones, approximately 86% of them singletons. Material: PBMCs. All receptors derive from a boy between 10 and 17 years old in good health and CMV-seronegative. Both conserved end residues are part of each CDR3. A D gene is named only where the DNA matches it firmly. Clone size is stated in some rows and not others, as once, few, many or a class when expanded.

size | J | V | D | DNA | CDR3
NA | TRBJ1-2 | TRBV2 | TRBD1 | TGTGCCAGCAGTGGCGAGACAGGGCTTATTAAGTATGGCTACACCTTC | CASSGETGLIKYGYTF
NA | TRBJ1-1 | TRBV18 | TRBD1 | TGTGCCAGCTCACCTCGGGACAGGAGGGAATACGCTGAAGCTTTCTTT | CASSPRDRREYAEAFF
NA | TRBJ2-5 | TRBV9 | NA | TGTGCCAGCAGCTCCCTTGCGGGGACGGAGACCCAGTACTTC | CASSSLAGTETQYF
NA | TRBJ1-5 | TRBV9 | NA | TGTGCCAGCAGCGTCAGGTTTCATAGCAATCAGCCCCAGCATTTT | CASSVRFHSNQPQHF
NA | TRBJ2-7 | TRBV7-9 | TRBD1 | TGTGCCAGCAGCCCAGGGGACAGGGACGAGCAGTACTTC | CASSPGDRDEQYF
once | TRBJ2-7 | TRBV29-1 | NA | TGCAGCGTTGAATTGGTGACTCCGGCCCCGCCGAACTACGAGCAGTACTTC | CSVELVTPAPPNYEQYF
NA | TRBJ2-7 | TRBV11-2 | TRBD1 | TGTGCCAGCAGCTCCCTCGGGGACAGGGGGACACGGGAGCAGTACTTC | CASSSLGDRGTREQYF
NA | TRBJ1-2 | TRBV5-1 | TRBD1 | TGCGCCAGCAGCTCGGGCCATGAGGGACAGTCCTATGGCTACACCTTC | CASSSGHEGQSYGYTF
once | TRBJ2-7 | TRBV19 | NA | TGTGCCAGTAGTATAGATCGGGGCTACGAGCAGTACTTC | CASSIDRGYEQYF
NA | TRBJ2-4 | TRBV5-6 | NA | TGTGCAGCCGGCGAGGCGTTAGAGAACATTCAGTACTTC | CAAGEALENIQYF
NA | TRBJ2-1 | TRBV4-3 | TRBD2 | TGCGCCAGCAGCCAAGAACGTTGGCTAGCGGGATTGGATGAGCAGTTCTTC | CASSQERWLAGLDEQFF
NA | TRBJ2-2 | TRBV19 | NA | TGTGCCAGTAACCCTAGCGTCGGGGAGCTGTTTTTT | CASNPSVGELFF
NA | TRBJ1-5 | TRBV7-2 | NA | TGTGCCAGCAGCTTAGGACAGGTAGCTCAGCCCCAGCATTTT | CASSLGQVAQPQHF
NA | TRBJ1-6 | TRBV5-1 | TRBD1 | TGCGCCAGCAGCTTCAATGACAGGGGATATAATTCACCCCTCCACTTT | CASSFNDRGYNSPLHF
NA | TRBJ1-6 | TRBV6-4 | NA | TGTGCCAGCAGTGACTCTGTTTCGGGTTCAGTGGGGGCGCACCGACATAATTCACCCCTCCACTTT | CASSDSVSGSVGAHRHNSPLHF
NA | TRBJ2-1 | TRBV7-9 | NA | TGTGCCAGCAGCCTAGGAGGCTCCTACAATGAGCAGTTCTTC | CASSLGGSYNEQFF
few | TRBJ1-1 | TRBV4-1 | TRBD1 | TGCGCCAGCAGCCTGACGGCAGGGGGCACTGAAGCTTTCTTT | CASSLTAGGTEAFF
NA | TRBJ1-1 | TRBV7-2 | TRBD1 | TGTGCCAGCAGCCCGACGAAGCTAGCCGACAGGGGGCGAACTGAAGCTTTCTTT | CASSPTKLADRGRTEAFF
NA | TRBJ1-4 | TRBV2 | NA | TGTGCCAGCAGTGATTGGTACGGGGAGGATGAAAAACTGTTTTTT | CASSDWYGEDEKLFF
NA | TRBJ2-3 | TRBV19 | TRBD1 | TGTGCCAGTAGTATAGGGACAGGGGGCGAAAGTACAGATACGCAGTATTTT | CASSIGTGGESTDTQYF
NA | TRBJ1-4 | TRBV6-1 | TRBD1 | TGTGCCAGCAGTGGACAGGGGACTGCAACTAATGAAAAACTGTTTTTT | CASSGQGTATNEKLFF
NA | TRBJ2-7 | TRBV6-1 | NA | TGTGCCAGCAGTACCCTTCTCGGTCGGTCGATCGAGCAGTACTTC | CASSTLLGRSIEQYF